The 30 T cell receptor beta chains below all came from one sample that was sequenced in a study of post-analysis software for immune sequencing data. Study-wide results and caveats: Compared with controls, patients had more of about 5 TRBV segments, including TRBV5-6, TRBV5-1 and TRBV20-1.

Each TCR beta cDNA library carried unique molecular identifiers. TCRdb analysed the PCR reads with MiXCR anew, one entry per CDR3 protein. The sample lists roughly 570,000 distinct CDR3 sequences, 30% to 40% occurring once. Their antigen targets remain unknown. Sequencing input: blood. These receptors came from a girl aged 2-17 years with multiple sclerosis.

In regard to this clonotype: One end of the junction does not line up with germline, which may come from a read error. The genes are TRBV4-1 and TRBJ1-5; perhaps TRBD1 as D (5 bases). The CDR3 runs 18 residues. Germline CDR1 is MGHRA and CDR2 is YSYEKL. The CDR3 DNA follows: TGCGCCAGCAGACAAGTCGCGGCGGGACTCAGCAGCAATCAGCCCCAGCATTTT. Translating gives CASRQVAAGLSSNQPQHF.

This chain uses TRBV5-1 with TRBJ2-7; 9 bases agree with TRBD1. Germline V CDR1 and CDR2: SGHRS, YFSETQ. There are 15 residues in the CDR3. The J segment lost 5 bases and the V segment lost 0 bases, leaving 6 bases of the junction unmatched. Here the CDR3 reads CASSLEGTGPDEQYF. The CDR3 bases are TGCGCCAGCAGCTTGGAAGGGACAGGGCCGGACGAGCAGTACTTC.

For this clonotype: The germline gene is not matched at one end of the junction; a read error may be the cause. The CDR3 DNA sequence: TGTGCCAGCAGTAGGACAGTCGCTGAAAAACGGTTTTTT. Translated, it gives CASSRTVAEKRFF. The chain has TRBV12-3 or TRBV12-4 and TRBJ1-4, with D tentatively TRBD1 (6 bases). This CDR3 spans 13 amino acids.

This clonotype was detected only a few times. The V and J genes are TRBV4-1 and TRBJ2-1; D unresolved. CDR3 length equals 13 residues. Trimming shortened V by 1 base and J by 5 bases, and 6 bases separated the two germline ends. Germline CDR1 and CDR2: MGHRA and YSYEKL. In DNA, the CDR3 is TGCGCCAGCAGCCAAGTTAGGGACAATGAGCAGTTCTTC. Protein: CASSQVRDNEQFF.

V gene TRBV20-1 combines with J gene TRBJ2-7; the match to TRBD1 covers 9 bases. This CDR3 region has 13 residues. Germline V gene data show CDR1 as DFQATT and CDR2 as SNEGSKA (reference sequence). J lost 1 base, V lost 5 bases, and 3 bases had no gene match. DNA of the CDR3: TGCAGTGCTGGGGACAGGGTATCCTACGAGCAGTACTTC. This translates into CSAGDRVSYEQYF.

This sequence joins TRBV5-1 and TRBJ2-7; 8 bases map to TRBD1. Germline V gene sequence: CDR1 SGHRS, CDR2 YFSETQ. This CDR3 region has 15 residues. The V gene end was trimmed by 4 bases and the J gene end by 3 bases; junction bases not matched to a gene: 9. In DNA, the CDR3 is TGCGCCAGCAGCGCCCGACAGGGGCTAGGCTACGAGCAGTACTTC. Protein product: CASSARQGLGYEQYF.

V usage is TRBV7-2 and J usage is TRBJ2-7; D might be TRBD2 (7 bases). V was clipped by 1 base and J by 4 bases, with 11 bases between them. The CDR3 is 14 amino acids. CDR1 and CDR2 (germline): SGHTA, FQGNSA. CDR3 region: CASSLGGGQYEQYF. CDR3 sequence (DNA): TGTGCCAGCAGCTTAGGCGGGGGACAATACGAGCAGTACTTC.

The chain carries TRBV7-8 and TRBJ2-1, with D perhaps TRBD2 (6 bases). V lost 3 bases, J lost 9 bases, and 15 bases lay in between. The CDR3 loop spans 14 amino acids. Per germline, CDR1 SGHVS and CDR2 FQNEAQ. CDR3 amino acids: CASSLRLVGSEQFF. The CDR3 coding sequence is TGTGCCAGCAGCTTGCGACTAGTAGGGAGTGAGCAGTTCTTC. Full variable domain (missing parts from reference TRBV7-8 and TRBJ2-1): GAGVSQSPRYKVAKRGQDVALRCDPISGHVSLFWYQQALGQGPEFLTYFQNEAQLDKSGLPSDRFFAERPEGSVSTLKIQRTQQEDSAVYLCASSLRLVGSEQFFGPGTRLTVL.

This chain uses TRBV29-1 with TRBJ2-5; 7 bases are shared with TRBD1. The germline V gene has CDR1 SQVTM and CDR2 ANQGSEA. The CDR3 covers 15 residues. Trimming took 0 bases from V and 11 from J; bases not matched to a gene: 15. The CDR3 sequence: CSVEERNSVTGIQYF. CDR3 nucleotide sequence: TGCAGCGTTGAAGAGAGGAATAGCGTGACAGGGATTCAGTACTTC.

This chain uses TRBV21-1 with TRBJ2-7; the table names TRBD2, a call not compared with the DNA. TRBV21-1 is a pseudogene locus. The CDR3 extends over 15 amino acids. The CDR3 loop reads CASNRTSGYPYEQYF. The CDR3 bases are TGTGCCAGCAACCGGACTAGCGGTTACCCTTACGAGCAGTACTTC.

The chain recombines TRBV29-1 with TRBJ1-1; a possible D gene is TRBD1 (5 bases). The CDR3 runs to 13 residues. Per the germline V gene, CDR1 is SQVTM and CDR2 is ANQGSEA. Trimming pared 4 bases from V and 2 bases from J, leaving 11 bases between. The chain's CDR3 is CSVGSGPNTEAFF. CDR3 nucleotides: TGCAGCGTTGGATCGGGGCCCAACACTGAAGCTTTCTTT. Full variable domain (rest looked up from reference TRBV29-1 and TRBJ1-1): SAVISQKPSRDICQRGTSLTIQCQVDSQVTMMFWYRQQPGQSLTLIATANQGSEATYESGFVIDKFPISRPNLTFSTLTVSNMSPEDSSIYLCSVGSGPNTEAFFGQGTRLTVV.

This clonotype was seen more than once but under ten times. The chain uses TRBV7-9 and TRBJ2-6; D gene ambiguous. The CDR3 extends over 16 amino acids. The germline V and J ends were trimmed by 5 bases and 0 bases, with 11 bases remaining between them. CDR1 and CDR2 from the germline V gene are SEHNR and FQNEAQ (reference sequence). CDR3 sequence (DNA): TGTGCCAGCAGCCCTACAGAGTACTCTGGGGCCAACGTCCTGACTTTC. Protein: CASSPTEYSGANVLTF.

This clonotype came up once. A much larger clone differs from this one at a single base, so this may be a read error. V and J are TRBV7-2 and TRBJ2-3, with 11 bases identical to TRBD2. In germline, CDR1 is SGHTA, CDR2 FQGNSA. V lost 4 bases and J lost 8; bases outside the gene matches: 8. This CDR3 is built from 15 residues. The CDR3 DNA follows: TGTGCCAGCAGCTCCCAGGGACTAGCGGCAGGTACGCAGTATTTT. Its translation: CASSSQGLAAGTQYF.

This clonotype has only a few counts. The CDR3 bases are TGTGCCAGCAGCTCAGGGTGGCCGGAGGAAGAGACCCAGTACTTC. Translated, it gives CASSSGWPEEETQYF. This rearrangement joins TRBV9 to TRBJ2-5; D possibly uses TRBD1 or TRBD2 (5 bases each). Per germline, CDR1 SGDLS and CDR2 YYNGEE. The CDR3 extends over 15 amino acids. Trimming pared 4 bases from V and 3 bases from J, leaving 16 bases between.

This clonotype was detected a few times. The V and J genes are TRBV7-2 and TRBJ2-3; 9 positions match TRBD2. There are 16 residues in the CDR3. Trimming cost V 1 base and J 1 base; bases outside gene matches: 3. The germline gives CDR1 SGHTA, CDR2 FQGNSA. The CDR3 DNA sequence: TGTGCCAGCAGCTTAGAACCTAGCGGGGGCACAGATACGCAGTATTTT. It is translated as CASSLEPSGGTDTQYF.

This clonotype was seen more than once but under ten times. The chain recombines TRBV12-3 or TRBV12-4 with TRBJ1-2; 8 positions match TRBD1. V was clipped by 6 bases and J by 0 bases; unmatched bases: 6. CDR3 length: 15 residues. CDR3 protein: CASSPPGQANYGYTF. The CDR3 DNA reads as TGTGCCAGCAGCCCTCCGGGACAGGCTAACTATGGCTACACCTTC.

This clonotype showed up just a few times. The chain carries TRBV29-1 and TRBJ2-7; 8 nucleotides agree with TRBD1. This CDR3 contains 14 residues. V was pared by 4 bases and J by 1 base, with 6 bases of the junction left unmatched. The germline gives CDR1 SQVTM, CDR2 ANQGSEA. DNA for the CDR3: TGCAGCGTTGTTCGGGGACAGGCTTCCTACGAGCAGTACTTC. Translated: CSVVRGQASYEQYF.

This chain joins TRBV18 and TRBJ1-5, with D tentatively TRBD1 (5 bases). Trimming shortened V by 5 bases and J by 0 bases, and 17 bases separated the two germline ends. CDR3 length: 17 amino acids. The germline gives CDR1 KGHSH, CDR2 LQKENI. The chain's CDR3 is CASSLTANRYSNQPQHF. The CDR3 bases are TGTGCCAGCTCATTGACAGCGAATCGATATAGCAATCAGCCCCAGCATTTT.

CDR3 coding DNA: TGCAGCGTTACACTCAGGGGCGTAACAGATACGCAGTATTTT. Protein product: CSVTLRGVTDTQYF. The rearrangement links TRBV29-1 to TRBJ2-3, with a weak D call TRBD1 (6 bases). Germline CDR1 reads SQVTM; CDR2 reads ANQGSEA. Trimming pared 5 bases from V and 3 bases from J, leaving 15 bases between. CDR3 length: 14 residues.

This clonotype has more than one count but fewer than ten. In DNA, the CDR3 is TGTGCCAGCAGTTACTCTCGGGGGGGCGGGATTCAGTACTTC. This sequence encodes CASSYSRGGGIQYF. The chain couples TRBV6-5 to TRBJ2-4, with 8 positions matching TRBD2. V was pared by 0 bases and J by 10 bases, with 5 bases of the junction left unmatched. The CDR3 spans 14 residues. CDR1 is MNHEY and CDR2 is SVGAGI in the germline V gene.

In its sample, this clonotype was seen a few times. The chain uses TRBV9 and TRBJ1-1; D remains unclear. The CDR3 totals 13 residues. V was pared by 0 bases and J by 6 bases, with 9 bases between. Germline V lookup: CDR1 SGDLS, CDR2 YYNGEE. The CDR3: CASSVGAGPEAFF. The CDR3 DNA sequence: TGTGCCAGCAGCGTAGGGGCAGGCCCTGAAGCTTTCTTT.

This clonotype was seen a handful of times. The V gene is TRBV14, the J gene TRBJ1-1, with no clear D. Germline CDR1 SGHDN, CDR2 FVKESK. Trimming pared 0 bases from V and 1 base from J, leaving 6 bases between. The CDR3 is 14 residues long. Written as DNA, the CDR3 is TGTGCCAGCAGCCAAGATGGCCAGAACACTGAAGCTTTCTTT. Translating it yields CASSQDGQNTEAFF.

V and J are TRBV10-2 and TRBJ2-7; D is undetermined. The J call may be mistaken, given a closer DNA end match to TRBJ2-5. The CDR3 runs to 12 residues. The V gene's germline CDR1 is WSHSY and CDR2 SAAADI. CDR3 sequence reads: CASSEIEGTQYF. For the CDR3, the DNA is TGCGCCAGCAGTGAGATCGAAGGGACCCAGTACTTC.

This chain's CDR3 is CASSLVGGPYEQYF. CDR3 DNA: TGTGCCAGCAGTTTAGTGGGGGGCCCTTACGAGCAGTACTTC. The chain is built from TRBV12-3 or TRBV12-4 and TRBJ2-7; D possibly uses TRBD1 or TRBD2 (6 bases each). The CDR3 extends over 14 amino acids. V shed 1 base and J shed 4 bases, with 11 bases lying between them.

V gene TRBV7-9 combines with J gene TRBJ2-7; D is undetermined. Germline V CDR1 and CDR2: SEHNR, FQNEAQ (reference sequence). This CDR3 comprises 14 residues. Deletions cut 8 bases from V and 3 bases from J, with 17 bases between. CDR3 DNA: TGTGCCAGCCCACCTGGGGAAATGGACTACGAGCAGTACTTC. Its protein is CASPPGEMDYEQYF.

The chain joins TRBV20-1 to TRBJ1-5; D gene unclear. Per the germline V gene, CDR1 is DFQATT and CDR2 is SNEGSKA (reference sequence). CDR3 length: 12 residues. The DNA for the CDR3 is TGCAGCCAAGGCCTCTCCGATCAGCCCCAGCATTTT. Residues: CSQGLSDQPQHF.

The V gene is TRBV7-3, the J gene TRBJ2-1; no firm D call. The CDR3 extends over 14 amino acids. Germline CDR1 reads SGHTA; CDR2 reads FQGTGA. Between the trimmed V and J ends, which lost 2 bases and 3 bases, there was a span of 8 bases. The CDR3 loop reads CASSLRADYNEQFF. In nucleotides, the CDR3 is TGTGCCAGCAGCTTACGGGCGGACTACAATGAGCAGTTCTTC.

This clonotype is medium-sized within its sample. The chain is built from TRBV7-6 and TRBJ2-5; possibly TRBD1 for D (8 bases). In germline, CDR1 is SGHVS, CDR2 FNYEAQ. Trimming stripped 3 bases from V and 4 bases from J, with 15 bases between. The CDR3 sequence is 15 residues long. The CDR3 DNA is TGTGCCAGCAGCTTTACAGGGGGGGGTGGAGAGACCCAGTACTTC. Protein sequence: CASSFTGGGGETQYF.

Here the CDR3 reads CASGSYAQGRTDTQYF. The CDR3 nucleotides read TGTGCCAGCGGCTCCTACGCGCAGGGGAGGACAGATACGCAGTATTTT. This chain connects TRBV11-2 to TRBJ2-3; D may be TRBD1 or TRBD2 (6 bases each). The V end lost 8 bases, the J end lost 3 bases, and 21 bases lay between the germline ends. Germline V gene data show CDR1 as SGHAT and CDR2 as FQNNGV. This CDR3 spans 16 amino acids. The variable domain in full, with the rest retrieved from reference TRBV11-2 and TRBJ2-3, is EAGVAQSPRYKIIEKRQSVAFWCNPISGHATLYWYQQILGQGPKLLIQFQNNGVVDDSQLPKDRFSAERLKGVDSTLKIQPAKLEDSAVYLCASGSYAQGRTDTQYFGPGTRLTVL.

This clonotype was picked up many times. In DNA form, the CDR3 reads TGTGCCAGCAGTGAATCGGCTAGCGGGGGGGCGTTAGATACGCAGTATTTT. Translating gives CASSESASGGALDTQYF. The V and J genes are TRBV2 and TRBJ2-3, with 12 bases aligning to TRBD2. Germline V CDR1 and CDR2: SNHLY, FYNNEI. The length of the CDR3 is 17 residues. The V segment lost 2 bases and the J segment 5 bases; nucleotides outside the gene matches: 8. Full variable domain (missing parts from reference TRBV2 and TRBJ2-3): EPEVTQTPSHQVTQMGQEVILRCVPISNHLYFYWYRQILGQKVEFLVSFYNNEISEKSEIFDDQFSVERPDGSNFTLKIRSTKLEDSAMYFCASSESASGGALDTQYFGPGTRLTVL.